These 30 T cell receptor beta chains share one sample of origin, sequenced in a study of early T cells in non-severe SARS-CoV-2 infection. MiXCR, run by TCRdb on the 5' RACE reads, gives a single entry per CDR3 protein. Of tens of thousands of distinct CDR3 sequences listed, around an eighth were seen once; the top ten hold 2.9%. Source material: whole blood. These receptor sequences come from an adult who was a healthcare worker with PCR-confirmed SARS-CoV-2 infection or an uninfected control (not recorded which).

This rearrangement joins TRBV12-3 or TRBV12-4 to TRBJ2-1; D ambiguous. This CDR3 is 14 amino acids long. V lost 1 base and J lost 11, with 15 bases in between. CDR3 residues: CASSLVGLPAKQFF. CDR3 sequence (DNA): TGTGCCAGCAGTTTAGTTGGGCTCCCCGCGAAGCAGTTCTTC.

This clonotype was counted between two and nine times. This chain connects TRBV3-1 to TRBJ1-5; D is undetermined. Germline CDR1 reads LGHDT; CDR2 reads YNNKEL (reference sequence). Trimming removed 4 bases at V and 7 bases at J, with 14 bases between. This CDR3 contains 14 residues. The DNA for the CDR3 is TGTGCCAGCAGCCGGGAAATAATCGGGCAGCCCCAGCATTTT. Translating it yields CASSREIIGQPQHF.

This clonotype has a handful of counts. This chain uses TRBV5-1 with TRBJ2-7; 7 bases align to TRBD1. Germline V CDR1 and CDR2: SGHRS, YFSETQ. CDR3 length equals 14 residues. V lost 4 bases, J lost 2 bases, and 6 bases stayed unmatched. CDR3 coding DNA: TGCGCCAGCAGCCCCGGGACAGTGCCCTACGAGCAGTACTTC. This gives the protein CASSPGTVPYEQYF.

The V call is TRBV6-6, the J call TRBJ1-5; D call uncertain. The CDR3 contains 15 residues. The germline V and J ends were trimmed by 6 bases and 0 bases, with 12 bases remaining between them. Germline CDR1 MNHNY, CDR2 SVGAGI (reference sequence). CDR3 nucleotides: TGTGCCAGCAGCCAATCGAGAGTTAGCAATCAGCCCCAGCATTTT. Protein product: CASSQSRVSNQPQHF.

This chain links TRBV12-3 or TRBV12-4 with TRBJ2-7; tentative D call: TRBD1 (7 bases). The CDR3 is 12 residues long. Deletions cut 7 bases from V and 5 bases from J, with 12 bases between. In nucleotides, the CDR3 is TGTGCCAGCACCCCAGGGGGGCACGAGCAGTACTTC. It is translated as CASTPGGHEQYF.

This clonotype came up many times. The chain's CDR3 is CASSLRTGLGNTGELFF. Here the CDR3 DNA reads TGTGCCAGCAGCTTAAGAACGGGACTGGGGAACACCGGGGAGCTGTTTTTT. V is TRBV11-2 and J is TRBJ2-2, with D tentatively TRBD2 (6 bases). Trimming stripped 2 bases from V and 1 base from J, with 14 bases between. The length of the CDR3 is 17 residues. CDR1 is SGHAT, CDR2 FQNNGV, per germline.

The chain combines TRBV28 with TRBJ1-1; the match to TRBD1 covers 9 bases. Germline V gene data show CDR1 as MDHEN and CDR2 as SYDVKM. The CDR3 length is 18 residues. With V trimmed by 6 bases and J by 6 bases, 20 bases remained unmatched. CDR3 sequence (DNA): TGTGCCAGCAGCTCATACGGGGACAGGGATACTGACTACTCTGAAGCTTTCTTT. It yields the protein CASSSYGDRDTDYSEAFF.

The chain joins TRBV20-1 to TRBJ2-1; D assignment may be TRBD1 or TRBD2 (6 bases each). CDR1 and CDR2 from the germline V gene are DFQATT and SNEGSKA (reference sequence). The CDR3 length is 17 residues. The V end lost 2 bases, the J end lost 0 bases, and 17 bases lay between the germline ends. CDR3 in DNA: TGCAGTGCTAGAAGCGGTCGGGGGCTAAGCTCCTACAATGAGCAGTTCTTC. Its translation is CSARSGRGLSSYNEQFF.

This clonotype was seen at least ten times. V gene TRBV7-3 combines with J gene TRBJ2-3; 7 nucleotides match TRBD1. The CDR3 spans 15 residues. CDR1 and CDR2 (germline): SGHTA, FQGTGA. J gave up 4 bases and V 5 bases, and 9 bases lay outside the gene matches. The CDR3 protein is CASSPRTGTADTQYF. For the CDR3, the DNA is TGTGCCAGCAGCCCCCGGACAGGAACCGCAGATACGCAGTATTTT.

V gene TRBV11-3 combines with J gene TRBJ2-5; D possibly corresponds to TRBD1 (6 bases). The V gene lost 3 bases and the J gene lost 9 bases, with 23 bases spanning the gap. Germline CDR1 and CDR2: SGHNT and YENEEA. This CDR3 spans 16 amino acids. This chain's CDR3 is CASSFPAPPRGMSQYF. CDR3 bases: TGTGCCAGCAGCTTCCCCGCCCCACCTAGGGGGATGTCCCAGTACTTC.

The CDR3 DNA reads as TGTGCCAGCCTACTCTATGGCTACACCTTC. This codes for CASLLYGYTF. The chain is built from TRBV2 and TRBJ1-2; D unclear. This CDR3 has 10 amino acids. Germline CDR1 and CDR2: SNHLY and FYNNEI. V dropped 8 bases and J dropped 4 bases, with 5 bases sitting between them.

The chain links TRBV28 to TRBJ1-6, with D unresolved. Looked up from germline, CDR1 is MDHEN and CDR2 is SYDVKM. V lost 3 bases, J lost 8 bases, and 5 bases lay in between. This CDR3 is built from 12 residues. The CDR3 DNA follows: TGTGCCAGCAGTTTTGAAGATTCACCCCTCCACTTT. Translating it yields CASSFEDSPLHF.

The V gene is TRBV2, the J gene TRBJ1-6; 8 positions agree with TRBD1. CDR1 and CDR2 (germline): SNHLY, FYNNEI. The CDR3 covers 14 residues. V trimming: 6 bases; J trimming: 8 bases; junction bases outside the gene matches: 6. The CDR3 nucleotides read TGTGCCAGCAGAAAAACAGGGGGGGATTCACCCCTCCACTTT. Encoded protein: CASRKTGGDSPLHF.

This clonotype showed up just a few times. The chain combines TRBV28 with TRBJ2-7; D gene uncertain. The CDR3 spans 11 residues. CDR1 is MDHEN, CDR2 SYDVKM, per germline. V shed 6 bases and J shed 4 bases, with 7 bases lying between them. CDR3 amino acids: CASRSLYEQYF. The CDR3 region has the DNA TGTGCCAGCAGGAGCCTGTACGAGCAGTACTTC.

The chain is built from TRBV3-1 and TRBJ1-1, with 9 bases fitting TRBD1. This CDR3 contains 14 residues. Looked up from germline, CDR1 is LGHDT and CDR2 is YNNKEL (reference sequence). Losses at the gene ends were 3 bases for V and 6 bases for J; bases not matched to a gene: 5. The CDR3 DNA sequence: TGTGCCAGCAGCCAGGACAGGGGACGGCCTGAAGCTTTCTTT. Translated: CASSQDRGRPEAFF.

V usage is TRBV12-2 and J usage is TRBJ2-1; the listed D gene, TRBD2, was not tested against the DNA. TRBV12-2 represents a pseudogene. This CDR3 contains 21 residues. The CDR3 sequence: CASRSVPGLAGGFSSYNEQFF. The CDR3 nucleotides read TGTGCAAGTCGCTCAGTCCCGGGACTAGCGGGGGGCTTTAGCTCCTACAATGAGCAGTTCTTC.

V usage is TRBV14 and J usage is TRBJ1-2; D is perhaps TRBD1 (6 bases). The germline V gene has CDR1 SGHDN and CDR2 FVKESK. Trimming left V 0 bases short and J 3 bases short, with 14 bases between. The CDR3 contains 16 residues. The CDR3 DNA reads as TGTGCCAGCAGCCAAGATAGGGGACACCTCTACTATGGCTACACCTTC. Its translation is CASSQDRGHLYYGYTF.

The sample holds a few counts of this clonotype. The rearrangement joins TRBV20-1 to TRBJ2-7; D possibly matches TRBD1 or TRBD2 (6 bases each). There are 15 residues in the CDR3. V lost 0 bases to trimming and J lost 0 bases, with 12 bases between them. Looked up from germline, CDR1 is DFQATT and CDR2 is SNEGSKA (reference sequence). CDR3 residues: CSARDPGEASYEQYF. CDR3 DNA: TGCAGTGCTAGAGATCCAGGGGAGGCCTCCTACGAGCAGTACTTC.

Ten or more counts support this clonotype. The chain joins TRBV12-3 or TRBV12-4 to TRBJ1-2, with TRBD1 identical over 7 bases. The V and J ends lost 5 bases and 6 bases, in that order; junction bases with no gene match: 3. The CDR3 totals 12 residues. As DNA, the CDR3 is TGTGCCAGCAGTCGGCAGGGGGATGGCTACACCTTC. The encoded protein is CASSRQGDGYTF.

V gene TRBV7-3 combines with J gene TRBJ2-2; 12 bases match TRBD2. Unmatched junction bases numbered 5, after V lost 4 bases and J lost 5 bases. The CDR3 spans 16 residues. Germline lookup yields CDR1 SGHTA and CDR2 FQGTGA. In DNA form, the CDR3 reads TGTGCCAGCAGCTCCGCCGGACTAGCGGGAACCGGGGAGCTGTTTTTT. This encodes CASSSAGLAGTGELFF.

This clonotype has more than one count but fewer than ten. V is TRBV12-3 or TRBV12-4 and J is TRBJ2-1; D perhaps matches TRBD2 (6 bases). Trimming removed 5 bases at V and 2 bases at J, with 16 bases between. This CDR3 contains 16 residues. CDR3 nucleotide sequence: TGTGCCAGCAGTCCACCACCGGGAGTTACCTACAATGAGCAGTTCTTC. Its protein product is CASSPPPGVTYNEQFF.

This clonotype was seen a handful of times. The rearrangement joins TRBV11-2 to TRBJ1-5; D not certain. Trimming cost V 5 bases and J 2 bases, with 13 bases left between them. CDR1 and CDR2 (germline): SGHAT, FQNNGV. CDR3 length equals 15 residues. CDR3 bases: TGTGCCAGCAGCCGTACGGGAGGCGGCAATCAGCCCCAGCATTTT. This encodes CASSRTGGGNQPQHF.

This clonotype was seen repeatedly, ten times or more. J is TRBJ1-3 and V is TRBV6-6, with unresolved D. The CDR3 spans 13 residues. Germline lookup yields CDR1 MNHNY and CDR2 SVGAGI (reference sequence). V lost 8 bases to trimming and J lost 1 base, with 9 bases between them. The CDR3 region has the DNA TGTGCCAGCTCCAATGGGTCTGGAAACACCATATATTTT. Its protein product is CASSNGSGNTIYF.

The V gene is TRBV6-5, the J gene TRBJ2-1; D remains unclear. V lost 2 bases and J 5 bases, leaving 7 bases between the germline ends. The CDR3 loop spans 13 amino acids. The germline V gene encodes CDR1 MNHEY and CDR2 SVGAGI. This CDR3 reads CASSYGPNNEQFF. The DNA of the CDR3 is TGTGCCAGCAGTTACGGCCCCAACAATGAGCAGTTCTTC.

The sample holds many counts of this clonotype. The V call is TRBV3-1, the J call TRBJ1-2; 8 bases map to TRBD1. The CDR3 runs 13 residues. Germline V lookup: CDR1 LGHDT, CDR2 YNNKEL (reference sequence). V was clipped by 3 bases and J by 6 bases; unmatched bases: 3. The CDR3 nucleotides are TGTGCCAGCAGCCAGGGACAGGAAGATGGCTACACCTTC. Translated, it gives CASSQGQEDGYTF.

The chain joins TRBV29-1 to TRBJ2-3; TRBD1 is a possible D gene (6 bases). Germline V gene lookup returns CDR1 SQVTM and CDR2 ANQGSEA. The CDR3 runs to 12 residues. The V and J ends lost 8 bases and 2 bases respectively, with 11 bases between them. The chain's CDR3 is CSTRDTTDTQYF. CDR3 bases: TGCAGCACCCGGGACACCACAGATACGCAGTATTTT.

This clonotype was seen repeatedly, ten times or more. The chain is built from TRBV18 and TRBJ2-7, with unresolved D. The CDR3 contains 14 residues. V was pared by 2 bases and J by 2 bases, with 10 bases between. Germline CDR1 is KGHSH and CDR2 is LQKENI. Here the CDR3 reads CASSPNSFTYEQYF. The CDR3 DNA sequence: TGTGCCAGCTCACCAAACAGCTTCACCTACGAGCAGTACTTC.

This chain connects TRBV9 to TRBJ1-2; TRBD1 aligns across 9 bases. With 3 bases clipped from V and 4 bases from J, the junction kept 10 bases outside the gene matches. The CDR3 has 16 residues. CDR1 is SGDLS and CDR2 is YYNGEE in the germline V gene. DNA of the CDR3: TGTGCCAGCAGCGCCGGACAGGGGCTGGGTAGCTATGGCTACACCTTC. Translation: CASSAGQGLGSYGYTF.

This clonotype was counted a single time. The V and J genes are TRBV5-1 and TRBJ2-2; no firm D call. Germline V gene sequence: CDR1 SGHRS, CDR2 YFSETQ. Trimming cost V 3 bases and J 5 bases, with 14 bases left between them. CDR3 length: 15 residues. The CDR3 sequence: CASSWTLPSTGELFF. For the CDR3, the DNA is TGCGCCAGCAGCTGGACGTTACCCTCGACCGGGGAGCTGTTTTTT.

As to this clonotype: This may be a read error: a much more frequent sequence differs by one nucleotide. V and J are TRBV21-1 and TRBJ2-2; whether TRBD1, the table's D call, matches the DNA was not checked. TRBV21-1 is recorded as a pseudogene. This CDR3 contains 17 residues. The CDR3, as DNA: TGTACCAGCAGCAAAGGGGGGGCAGGCACTGACACCGGGGAGCTGTTTTTT. As protein: CTSSKGGAGTDTGELFF.